These 14 T cell receptor beta chains originate from one sample sequenced in a study of control samples from healthy donors and cancer patients. Sequenced by immunoSEQ multiplex PCR; TCRdb stores in-frame clones only, minus some. The sample contains under 150,000 clones, more than 70% of which appear only once. Sequenced input: blood. These receptors all stem from a man aged 60 to 69 in good health.

V usage is TRBV7-9 and J usage is TRBJ1-1; TRBD1 matches 10 bases. Germline V gene sequence: CDR1 SEHNR, CDR2 FQNEAQ (reference sequence). The CDR3 has 17 amino acids. V dropped 3 bases and J dropped 0; count of bases not matched to a gene: 7. CDR3 residues: CASSFHPGQGMNTEAFF. CDR3 in DNA: TGTGCCAGCAGCTTCCACCCGGGACAGGGGATGAACACTGAAGCTTTCTTT. Complete variable domain (other parts from reference TRBV7-9 and TRBJ1-1): DTGVSQNPRHKITKRGQNVTFRCDPISEHNRLYWYRQTLGQGPEFLTYFQNEAQLEKSRLLSDRFSAERPKGSFSTLEIQRTEQGDSAMYLCASSFHPGQGMNTEAFFGQGTRLTVV.

The chain uses TRBV10-3 and TRBJ1-2; D ambiguous. CDR1 is ENHRY, CDR2 SYGVKD, per germline. The CDR3 covers 13 residues. Trimming removed 3 bases at V and 5 bases at J, with 10 bases between. The CDR3 bases are TGTGCCATCAGTGAAACTCAGGATTATGGCTACACCTTC. Translated, it gives CAISETQDYGYTF.

The chain carries TRBV7-9 and TRBJ1-1, with D unclear. The germline V gene encodes CDR1 SEHNR and CDR2 FQNEAQ (reference sequence). The V end was cut by 5 bases, the J end by 1 base, with 11 bases between. The CDR3 runs to 14 residues. The CDR3 bases are TGTGCCAGCAGCCCTGTAGGGCGGAACACTGAAGCTTTCTTT. It encodes CASSPVGRNTEAFF.

The chain employs TRBV5-1 and TRBJ2-2; 7 positions agree with TRBD1. Trimming cost V 2 bases and J 3 bases; bases outside gene matches: 1. The CDR3 contains 14 residues. Per germline, CDR1 SGHRS and CDR2 YFSETQ. CDR3 sequence: CASSLTGDTGELFF. CDR3 bases: TGCGCCAGCAGCTTAACAGGGGACACCGGGGAGCTGTTTTTT.

The chain is built from TRBV24-1 and TRBJ2-2; D ambiguous. This CDR3 comprises 13 residues. Trimming took off 2 bases at V and 10 bases at J, with 10 bases between the two ends. Germline V gene sequence: CDR1 KGHDR, CDR2 SFDVKD. DNA for the CDR3: TGTGCCACCAGTGATTGGAGATCAGCGGAGCTGTTTTTT. It yields the protein CATSDWRSAELFF.

V usage is TRBV30 and J usage is TRBJ1-2; unclear D gene. Trimming left V 0 bases short and J 4 bases short, with 9 bases between. The CDR3 spans 13 residues. The germline CDR1 and CDR2 sequences are GTSNPN and SVGIG (reference sequence). CDR3 amino acids: CAWSVGEGYGYTF. CDR3 DNA: TGTGCCTGGAGTGTCGGGGAGGGCTATGGCTACACCTTC.

The chain links TRBV5-1 to TRBJ2-5, with D possibly matching TRBD2 (6 bases). Germline V gene sequence: CDR1 SGHRS, CDR2 YFSETQ. V was shortened by 0 bases and J by 4 bases, with 10 bases between the two germline ends. This CDR3 contains 14 residues. CDR3 protein: CASSLAGVGETQYF. The CDR3 DNA reads as TGCGCCAGCAGCTTGGCGGGGGTTGGAGAGACCCAGTACTTC.

This chain uses TRBV6-1 with TRBJ1-5; D is unclear. The CDR3 runs to 13 residues. Germline CDR1 MNHNS, CDR2 SASEGT. Trimming pared 0 bases from V and 7 bases from J, leaving 7 bases between. The CDR3 region is CASSEAQRQPQHF. CDR3 nucleotides: TGTGCCAGCAGTGAAGCGCAGCGACAGCCCCAGCATTTT.

This chain links TRBV9 with TRBJ2-2; no reliable D call. This CDR3 comprises 15 residues. Trimming pared 0 bases from V and 4 bases from J, leaving 10 bases between. The germline V gene has CDR1 SGDLS and CDR2 YYNGEE. The CDR3 nucleotides read TGTGCCAGCAGCGTAGTACAACAGACCACCGGGGAGCTGTTTTTT. It translates to CASSVVQQTTGELFF.

This chain connects TRBV3-1 (or the pseudogene TRBV3-2) to TRBJ1-2, with a weak D call TRBD1 (6 bases). This CDR3 contains 14 residues. The germline gives CDR1 LGHDT, CDR2 YNNKEL (reference sequence). V lost 5 bases and J lost 2, with 12 bases in between. This CDR3 is CASSLQTGNYGYTF. CDR3 sequence (DNA): TGTGCCAGCAGCTTACAAACAGGGAACTATGGCTACACCTTC.

The V gene is TRBV4-1, the J gene TRBJ1-2; D not certain. The CDR3 has 15 residues. V shed 0 bases and J shed 1 base, with 9 bases lying between them. The germline CDR1 and CDR2 sequences are MGHRA and YSYEKL. CDR3 sequence reads: CASSQEIDGNYGYTF. CDR3 nucleotide sequence: TGCGCCAGCAGCCAAGAAATCGACGGTAACTATGGCTACACCTTC.

The chain links TRBV28 to TRBJ1-5, with 9 nucleotides matching TRBD1. The V gene's germline CDR1 is MDHEN and CDR2 SYDVKM. The CDR3 runs 15 residues. V lost 7 bases, J lost 2 bases, and 6 bases stayed unmatched. Here the CDR3 reads CASKSTGGGNQPQHF. The CDR3 DNA reads TGTGCCAGCAAATCGACAGGGGGAGGCAATCAGCCCCAGCATTTT.

The V call is TRBV6-1, the J call TRBJ2-3, with 14 bases identical to TRBD2. From germline, CDR1 is MNHNS and CDR2 SASEGT. CDR3 length equals 16 residues. Trimming at V came to 1 base and at J to 3 bases, leaving 0 bases not matched to a gene. CDR3 residues: CASSEGLAGGTDTQYF. The CDR3 DNA reads TGTGCCAGCAGTGAAGGACTAGCGGGGGGGACAGATACGCAGTATTTT.

The CDR3 reads CASSAHYLSPPLADQPQHF. CDR3 bases: TGTGCCAGCAGTGCCCACTACTTAAGCCCCCCATTGGCGGATCAGCCCCAGCATTTT. The V gene is TRBV6-1, the J gene TRBJ1-5; D gene ambiguous. Between the trimmed V and J ends, which lost 4 bases and 5 bases, there was a span of 27 bases. Germline CDR1 reads MNHNS; CDR2 reads SASEGT. The length of the CDR3 is 19 residues.